Given below is one T cell receptor (beta chain) in context. CDR1 MRHNA and CDR2 SNTAGT come from the germline V gene. This CDR3 is built from 15 residues. The V and J ends lost 4 bases and 7 bases, in that order; junction bases with no gene match: 7. Authors' processing steps: How many nucleated cells were present was estimated from reference gene primer amplification. Libraries were prepared by immunoSEQ multiplex PCR; TCRdb keeps only in-frame clonotypes and omits some of them. The DNA was the basis for D and trimming; V, J and clone size are from that table. Of some 75,000 clones in the sample, approximately 90% were seen once. The data are from a study of blood T cell repertoires in COVID-19. In the study overall: The United States, Italy and Spain were the sources of the acute and convalescent COVID-19 samples. T cells, B-cell-depleted T cells, or PBMCs provided the cDNA or gDNA that served as material.

The receptor was isolated from a human donor in a cohort sampled during active COVID-19. The sequenced sample consisted of peripheral blood. V gene TRBV6-4 combines with J gene TRBJ2-1; 10 bases are shared with TRBD2. In nucleotides, the CDR3 is TGTGCCAGCAGTGCGCGGACTAGCGGAGCTAATGAGCAGTTCTTC. This translates into CASSARTSGANEQFF.